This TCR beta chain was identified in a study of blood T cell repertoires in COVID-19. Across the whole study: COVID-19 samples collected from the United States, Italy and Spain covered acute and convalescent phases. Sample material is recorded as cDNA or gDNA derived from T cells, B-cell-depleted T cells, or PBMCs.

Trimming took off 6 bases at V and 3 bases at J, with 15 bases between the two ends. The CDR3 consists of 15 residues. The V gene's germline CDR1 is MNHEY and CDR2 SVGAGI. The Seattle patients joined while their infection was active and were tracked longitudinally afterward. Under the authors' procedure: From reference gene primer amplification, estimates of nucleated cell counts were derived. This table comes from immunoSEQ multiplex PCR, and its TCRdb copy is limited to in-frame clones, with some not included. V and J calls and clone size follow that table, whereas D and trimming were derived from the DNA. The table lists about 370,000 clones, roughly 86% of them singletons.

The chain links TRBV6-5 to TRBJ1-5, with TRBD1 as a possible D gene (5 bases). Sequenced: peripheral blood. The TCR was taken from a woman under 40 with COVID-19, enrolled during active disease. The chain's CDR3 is CASSAVGGINQPQHF. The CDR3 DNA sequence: TGTGCCAGCAGCGCCGTGGGGGGAATCAATCAGCCCCAGCATTTT.